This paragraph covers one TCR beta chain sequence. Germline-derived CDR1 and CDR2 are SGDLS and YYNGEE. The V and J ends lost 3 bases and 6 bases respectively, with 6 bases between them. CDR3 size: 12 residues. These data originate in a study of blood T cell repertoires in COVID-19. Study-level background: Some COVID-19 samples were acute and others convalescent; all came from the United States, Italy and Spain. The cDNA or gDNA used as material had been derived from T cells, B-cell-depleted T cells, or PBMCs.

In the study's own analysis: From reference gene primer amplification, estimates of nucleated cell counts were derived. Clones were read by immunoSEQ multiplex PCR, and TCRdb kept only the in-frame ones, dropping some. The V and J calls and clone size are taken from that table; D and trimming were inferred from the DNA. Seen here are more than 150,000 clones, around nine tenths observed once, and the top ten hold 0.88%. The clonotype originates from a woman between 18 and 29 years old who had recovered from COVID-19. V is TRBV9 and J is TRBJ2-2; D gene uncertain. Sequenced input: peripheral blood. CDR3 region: CASSGEAGELFF. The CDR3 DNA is TGTGCCAGCAGCGGCGAGGCCGGGGAGCTGTTTTTT.